This entry concerns a single T cell receptor (beta chain). The CDR3 contains 14 residues. Germline lookup yields CDR1 SGHTA and CDR2 FQGNSA. The V end was cut by 7 bases, the J end by 3 bases, with 15 bases between. Clones were sequenced by immunoSEQ multiplex PCR, and TCRdb holds only the in-frame ones, with some missing. The sample lists some 2,000,000 clones, 95% occurring once. These data belong to a study of shared clonotypes between healthy human individuals. Sequencing input: naive CD4+ T cells sorted from blood. Subset of the sample: CD45RA+ positively selected. This TCR was recovered from a man between 18 and 35 years old in good health. The chain is built from TRBV7-2 and TRBJ2-5, with D perhaps assigned TRBD1 or TRBD2 (6 bases each). CDR3 DNA: TGTGCCAGCACCTCTATTAGGGGGGAAGAGACCCAGTACTTC. Translating it yields CASTSIRGEETQYF. The entire variable domain, with the rest obtained from reference TRBV7-2 and TRBJ2-5, is as follows: GAGVSQSPSNKVTEKGKDVELRCDPISGHTALYWYRQSLGQGLEFLIYFQGNSAPDKSGLPSDRFSAERTGGSVSTLTIQRTQQEDSAVYLCASTSIRGEETQYFGPGTRLLVL.